The source of this TCR beta chain is a study of post-analysis software for immune sequencing data. In the study overall: Clinical courses comprised relapsing-remitting, secondary progressive and progressive-relapsing multiple sclerosis. General study findings and limits: Multiple sclerosis patients showed significantly lower normalized Chao1 diversity than controls did. A handful of TRBV segments were significantly more frequent in patients than in controls. TRBV5-6, TRBV5-1 and TRBV20-1 were among these segments.

CDR3 length: 18 amino acids. The germline gives CDR1 SGHVS, CDR2 FNYEAQ. V shed 2 bases and J 0 bases; nucleotides not matched to a gene: 8. A word on this clonotype: Its target is unknown.

Carried by the TCR beta cDNA libraries were unique molecular identifiers. With roughly 1 to 11 million T cells as the source, a few hundred thousand cDNA molecules resulted. TCRdb re-derived calls from the PCR reads in MiXCR, one entry per CDR3 protein. The table records approximately 570,000 distinct CDR3 sequences, 44% of them present only once. This chain joins TRBV7-6 and TRBJ2-7; TRBD1 agrees at 12 bases. The sample comprised blood. The sequence came from a girl between 5 and 17 years old with multiple sclerosis. Written as DNA, the CDR3 is TGTGCCAGCAGCTTAAGGGACAGGGGGCGAGGTAACTCCTACGAGCAGTACTTC. Translation gives CASSLRDRGRGNSYEQYF.